This TCR beta chain was documented in a study of blood T cells in healthy people across ages. There are a few counts of this clonotype. The ends were cut back, 1 base at V and 7 bases at J, with 5 bases in the middle. Germline CDR1 and CDR2: SGHKS and YYEKEE (reference sequence). The CDR3 contains 12 residues. Using a J-beta primer mix together with a sample-barcoded 5' primer, a second PCR was run for about 6 to 12 cycles. TCRdb independently ran MiXCR on the 5' RACE reads; one entry per CDR3 protein. Seen here are 600,000 to 900,000 distinct CDR3 sequences, 20% to 30% observed once, and the top ten hold around 3%. This sample was also put to use in a study of T cells of mothers and their children. That work contributes: Mothers yielded over 10 million CDR3 reads, children several million each.

Sequencing used blood. This chain joins TRBV5-5 and TRBJ2-2; D is uncertain. This clonotype originated in a boy aged 10-17 years in good health. The CDR3 region has the DNA TGTGCCAGCAGCTTGCTCGGCGGGGAGCTGTTTTTT. It codes for CASSLLGGELFF.